These 32 T cell receptor beta chains came from one sample sequenced in a study of human T cells and chemical hapten exposure. One entry per CDR3 protein results from TCRdb running MiXCR on the RACE reads. The repertoire consists of some 400,000 distinct CDR3 sequences, with roughly 5% occurring once and the leading ten covering approximately 2.4%. Time point meaning: pre-sensitization, week 0. The sample's treatment: therapeutic diphenylcyclopropenone sensitization with weekly scalp DPC. This specimen was whole blood, taken in connection with sensitization to the hapten diphenylcyclopropenone (DPC). The receptors come from a woman between 45 and 60 years old with alopecia areata. Some clones in this sample may be carry-over from other donors' samples.

In this sample, this clonotype turned up a few times. DNA of the CDR3: TGTGCCAGCAGTCCTCAGGACAGGGCCTATGGCTACACCTTC. Residues: CASSPQDRAYGYTF. The rearrangement links TRBV27 to TRBJ1-2, with 8 bases fitting TRBD1. The junction had 6 bases not matched to a gene; V was cut back by 5 bases and J by 4 bases. Germline CDR1 is MNHEY and CDR2 is SMNVEV (reference sequence). The CDR3 has 14 amino acids.

Ten or more counts support this clonotype. The gene calls are TRBV7-2 and TRBJ2-7; 11 bases align to TRBD2. Unmatched junction bases numbered 6, after V lost 2 bases and J lost 0 bases. Germline V gene sequence: CDR1 SGHTA, CDR2 FQGNSA. The CDR3 is made up of 17 amino acids. CDR3 in DNA: TGTGCCAGCAGCTTAATAGCGGGGGGGTTTAGCTCCTACGAGCAGTACTTC. It encodes CASSLIAGGFSSYEQYF. Drawing the rest from reference TRBV7-2 and TRBJ2-7, the complete variable domain is GAGVSQSPSNKVTEKGKDVELRCDPISGHTALYWYRQSLGQGLEFLIYFQGNSAPDKSGLPSDRFSAERTGGSVSTLTIQRTQQEDSAVYLCASSLIAGGFSSYEQYFGPGTRLTVT.

Ten or more counts support this clonotype. The genes are TRBV20-1 and TRBJ2-3; no definite D call. The length of the CDR3 is 12 residues. The germline gives CDR1 DFQATT, CDR2 SNEGSKA (reference sequence). V lost 5 bases, J lost 4 bases, and 10 bases lay in between. The CDR3 loop reads CSAFRGSDTQYF. Here the CDR3 DNA reads TGCAGTGCTTTCCGCGGTTCAGATACGCAGTATTTT.

This clonotype has ten or more counts. V and J are TRBV20-1 and TRBJ2-1; D not certain. Germline values: CDR1 DFQATT, CDR2 SNEGSKA (reference sequence). Deletions cut 0 bases from V and 9 bases from J, with 9 bases between. The CDR3 runs 12 residues. The CDR3 is CSARDPGREQFF. The CDR3 DNA sequence: TGCAGTGCTAGAGATCCGGGCCGTGAGCAGTTCTTC.

This clonotype showed up just a few times. Here the CDR3 DNA reads TGCAGCGTTTCCGGGACAGGGGTCTCCGAGCAGTACTTC. It encodes CSVSGTGVSEQYF. The rearrangement uses TRBV29-1 and TRBJ2-7; 10 positions agree with TRBD1. CDR1 and CDR2 (germline): SQVTM, ANQGSEA. The CDR3 spans 13 residues. V shed 5 bases and J 6 bases; nucleotides not matched to a gene: 7.

This clonotype was observed a few times. The chain carries TRBV15 and TRBJ1-1, with D unresolved. CDR1 is LNHNV, CDR2 YYDKDF, per germline (reference sequence). Trimming left V 1 base short and J 4 bases short, with 13 bases between. CDR3 length equals 15 residues. DNA of the CDR3: TGTGCCACCAGCAGAGGCGGGATTATGGGCACTGAAGCTTTCTTT. It encodes CATSRGGIMGTEAFF.

This clonotype was detected many times. V and J are TRBV25-1 and TRBJ2-1, with TRBD2 identical over 8 bases. Trimming cost V 3 bases and J 5 bases; bases outside gene matches: 3. CDR1 and CDR2 (germline): MGHDK, SYGVNS. CDR3 length: 14 amino acids. CDR3 DNA sequence: TGTGCCAGCAGTGACAGCGGGAGTGACAATGAGCAGTTCTTC. Protein sequence: CASSDSGSDNEQFF.

This clonotype came up a few times. The chain recombines TRBV27 with TRBJ2-2, with TRBD2 identical over 10 bases. Trimming removed 4 bases from V and 5 bases from J; junction bases left unmatched: 7. Germline assignment: CDR1 MNHEY and CDR2 SMNVEV (reference sequence). This CDR3 spans 16 amino acids. CDR3 nucleotides: TGTGCCAGCAGTTCCGCCGGGACTAGCGCGACCGGGGAGCTGTTTTTT. This sequence encodes CASSSAGTSATGELFF.

This clonotype showed up many times. This sequence joins TRBV7-9 and TRBJ1-1, with no clear D. In germline, CDR1 is SEHNR, CDR2 FQNEAQ (reference sequence). The length of the CDR3 is 12 residues. The V gene lost 0 bases and the J gene lost 5 bases, with 4 bases spanning the gap. The CDR3 DNA follows: TGTGCCAGCAGCTTAGCCAGTACTGAAGCTTTCTTT. It translates to CASSLASTEAFF.

This sequence joins TRBV6-6 and TRBJ2-1, with TRBD2 matching over 10 bases. This CDR3 has 16 residues. Trimming removed 2 bases from V and 0 bases from J; junction bases left unmatched: 1. Looked up from germline, CDR1 is MNHNY and CDR2 is SVGAGI (reference sequence). CDR3 loop: CASSYPSGGSYNEQFF. The CDR3 DNA reads TGTGCCAGCAGTTACCCTAGCGGGGGCTCCTACAATGAGCAGTTCTTC.

CDR3 residues: CASSEAGFTLHF. The DNA for the CDR3 is TGCGCCAGCAGCGAGGCAGGATTTACCCTCCACTTT. The V and J genes are TRBV10-2 and TRBJ1-6; D gene uncertain. CDR1 WSHSY and CDR2 SAAADI come from the germline V gene. V shed 6 bases and J shed 14 bases, with 14 bases lying between them. CDR3 size: 12 residues.

There are a few counts of this clonotype. The genes are TRBV27 and TRBJ1-2, with 8 bases matching TRBD1. J gave up 6 bases and V 2 bases, and 17 bases lay outside the gene matches. In germline, CDR1 is MNHEY, CDR2 SMNVEV (reference sequence). The CDR3 contains 18 residues. The CDR3 DNA sequence: TGTGCCAGCAGTTTAGATAGGGCGGGTGCAGGGGGCTTGCATGGCTACACCTTC. Protein sequence: CASSLDRAGAGGLHGYTF.

This clonotype was seen ten or more times. The chain links TRBV25-1 to TRBJ2-5; D remains ambiguous. There are 14 residues in the CDR3. Germline CDR1 reads MGHDK; CDR2 reads SYGVNS. The V and J ends lost 2 bases and 4 bases respectively, with 11 bases between them. The CDR3 is CASSEGKGPETQYF. The DNA for the CDR3 is TGTGCCAGCAGTGAAGGAAAAGGGCCAGAGACCCAGTACTTC.

The sample holds many counts of this clonotype. The chain joins TRBV12-3 or TRBV12-4 to TRBJ2-7, with unresolved D. The CDR3 spans 14 residues. V was clipped by 4 bases and J by 0 bases, with 10 bases between them. In DNA, the CDR3 is TGTGCCAGCAGTTCGGGCCCAAGCTCCTACGAGCAGTACTTC. Protein sequence: CASSSGPSSYEQYF.

This sequence joins TRBV15 and TRBJ1-1, with 11 bases identical to TRBD1. V dropped 2 bases and J dropped 5; count of bases not matched to a gene: 7. The CDR3 has 16 amino acids. Germline V gene sequence: CDR1 LNHNV, CDR2 YYDKDF (reference sequence). CDR3 in amino acids: CATSRHVGTGGTEAFF. CDR3 sequence (DNA): TGTGCCACCAGCAGACATGTTGGGACAGGGGGAACTGAAGCTTTCTTT. Full variable domain (rest looked up from reference TRBV15 and TRBJ1-1): DAMVIQNPRYQVTQFGKPVTLSCSQTLNHNVMYWYQQKSSQAPKLLFHYYDKDFNNEADTPDNFQSRRPNTSFCFLDIRSPGLGDTAMYLCATSRHVGTGGTEAFFGQGTRLTVV.

Only a few counts were recorded for this clonotype. As DNA, the CDR3 is TGTGCCAGCAGCCAAGATCTTTTGAGGGGACGTGACAGGGAAAGGAAACTGTTTTTT. Residues: CASSQDLLRGRDRERKLFF. The chain couples TRBV14 to TRBJ1-4, with 7 nucleotides matching TRBD1. V lost 0 bases, J lost 11 bases, and 21 bases stayed unmatched. The CDR3 totals 19 residues. Germline CDR1 reads SGHDN; CDR2 reads FVKESK.

V usage is TRBV29-1 and J usage is TRBJ2-4; TRBD2 agrees at 7 bases. Per the germline V gene, CDR1 is SQVTM and CDR2 is ANQGSEA. CDR3 size: 13 residues. The V and J ends lost 7 bases and 6 bases, in that order; junction bases with no gene match: 9. The CDR3 reads CSAGRGTGNIQYF. The DNA for the CDR3 is TGCAGCGCCGGGCGGGGGACTGGAAACATTCAGTACTTC.

The chain is built from TRBV9 and TRBJ1-5; 7 bases are shared with TRBD1. The CDR3 is 13 residues long. The V and J ends lost 3 bases and 7 bases, in that order; junction bases with no gene match: 4. Germline CDR1 is SGDLS and CDR2 is YYNGEE. CDR3 nucleotides: TGTGCCAGCAGCGGGGCAGGGGGGCAGCCCCAGCATTTT. Amino acid sequence: CASSGAGGQPQHF.

This clonotype appeared many times. The V call is TRBV29-1, the J call TRBJ1-2, with 7 bases matching TRBD1. This CDR3 region has 15 residues. The trim removed 0 bases at V and 5 bases at J, leaving 9 bases unmatched. Per germline, CDR1 SQVTM and CDR2 ANQGSEA. The CDR3 DNA is TGCAGCGTTGAAGAAGACAGGGACAGTTATTATGGCTACACCTTC. Amino acid sequence: CSVEEDRDSYYGYTF.

This clonotype was seen repeatedly, ten times or more. The V and J genes are TRBV7-6 and TRBJ1-3, with D possibly being TRBD1 (5 bases). This CDR3 is 15 amino acids long. Trimming took 5 bases from V and 4 from J, leaving 15 bases between them. CDR1 SGHVS and CDR2 FNYEAQ come from the germline V gene. The CDR3 DNA is TGTGCCAGCAGCCCTGAACGAAAGGGGGGAAACACCATATATTTT. As protein: CASSPERKGGNTIYF.

Worth noting for this clonotype: This may stem from a read error, because a much larger clone lies one nucleotide away. J is TRBJ2-3 and V is TRBV12-3 or TRBV12-4, with D tentatively TRBD2 (6 bases). The CDR3 spans 16 residues. CDR3 sequence: CAISAVGGSRTDTQYF. The CDR3 nucleotides read TGTGCCATCAGTGCCGTGGGGGGTTCAAGAACAGATACGCAGTATTTT.

This clonotype was detected many times. The chain recombines TRBV2 with TRBJ1-5, with TRBD1 matching over 10 bases. CDR1 and CDR2 from the germline V gene are SNHLY and FYNNEI. V gave up 5 bases and J gave up 7 bases; unmatched junction bases: 8. This CDR3 has 15 residues. The CDR3 nucleotides are TGTGCCAGCAGTCCCGGGACAGGGGAGGGCCAGCCCCAGCATTTT. It yields the protein CASSPGTGEGQPQHF. Full variable domain (missing parts from reference TRBV2 and TRBJ1-5): EPEVTQTPSHQVTQMGQEVILRCVPISNHLYFYWYRQILGQKVEFLVSFYNNEISEKSEIFDDQFSVERPDGSNFTLKIRSTKLEDSAMYFCASSPGTGEGQPQHFGDGTRLSIL.

The table lists this clonotype with a few counts. The V gene is TRBV28, the J gene TRBJ2-5, with D possibly being TRBD2 (5 bases). CDR3 length: 12 amino acids. Per germline, CDR1 MDHEN and CDR2 SYDVKM. Trimming left V 3 bases short and J 9 bases short, with 11 bases between. The CDR3 DNA is TGTGCCAGCAGTTTGGGTGCCGGGGCCCAGTACTTC. This translates into CASSLGAGAQYF.

This clonotype was recorded a few times. J is TRBJ1-1 and V is TRBV2; D is unresolved. This CDR3 is built from 13 residues. The V end was cut by 10 bases, the J end by 0 bases, with 12 bases between. CDR1 and CDR2 (germline): SNHLY, FYNNEI. The DNA of the CDR3 is TGTGCCACCACGGACGAGATGAACACTGAAGCTTTCTTT. Its translation: CATTDEMNTEAFF. Drawing the rest from reference TRBV2 and TRBJ1-1, the complete variable domain is EPEVTQTPSHQVTQMGQEVILRCVPISNHLYFYWYRQILGQKVEFLVSFYNNEISEKSEIFDDQFSVERPDGSNFTLKIRSTKLEDSAMYFCATTDEMNTEAFFGQGTRLTVV.

This clonotype was recorded many times. This chain joins TRBV20-1 and TRBJ2-1, with D perhaps given as TRBD1 or TRBD2 (5 bases each). Germline V gene lookup returns CDR1 DFQATT and CDR2 SNEGSKA (reference sequence). The CDR3 loop spans 16 amino acids. Trimming pared 4 bases from V and 7 bases from J, leaving 23 bases between. The CDR3 here is CSAKYPGPKPGNEQFF. The CDR3 nucleotides read TGCAGTGCTAAATATCCGGGACCCAAACCAGGGAATGAGCAGTTCTTC.

The chain has TRBV5-6 and TRBJ1-4; D possibly corresponds to TRBD1 (5 bases). Looked up from germline, CDR1 is SGHDT and CDR2 is YYEEEE. V gave up 1 base and J gave up 2 bases, with 12 bases separating them. CDR3 length: 16 residues. CDR3 region: CASSLSGPATNEKLFF. The CDR3 nucleotides read TGTGCCAGCAGCTTGTCAGGGCCGGCGACTAATGAAAAACTGTTTTTT.

Many counts were recorded for this clonotype. The chain has TRBV29-1 and TRBJ2-5; no clear D gene. Trimming shortened V by 4 bases and J by 4 bases, and 7 bases separated the two germline ends. The V gene's germline CDR1 is SQVTM and CDR2 ANQGSEA. The length of the CDR3 is 11 residues. CDR3 residues: CSVVERETQYF. Written as DNA, the CDR3 is TGCAGCGTTGTTGAGCGAGAGACCCAGTACTTC.

The chain's CDR3 is CASKSDRGQETQYF. The CDR3 DNA sequence: TGTGCCAGCAAATCCGACAGGGGACAAGAGACCCAGTACTTC. The chain recombines TRBV2 with TRBJ2-5, with 8 bases aligning to TRBD1. The CDR3 has 14 amino acids. Losses at the gene ends were 7 bases for V and 2 bases for J; bases not matched to a gene: 6. Germline V CDR1 and CDR2: SNHLY, FYNNEI.

This clonotype was detected many times. The CDR3, as DNA: TGTGCCAGCAGTTTAGGGTCAGGGGGCAATCAGCCCCAGCATTTT. It translates to CASSLGSGGNQPQHF. The J gene is TRBJ1-5, the V gene TRBV28; TRBD1 might be the D (6 bases). CDR3 size: 15 residues. The germline V gene encodes CDR1 MDHEN and CDR2 SYDVKM. V was trimmed by 2 bases and J by 2 bases, leaving 10 bases between them.

This clonotype was found many times. The chain recombines TRBV28 with TRBJ2-3; 7 bases map to TRBD2. The V gene end was trimmed by 6 bases and the J gene end by 2 bases; junction bases not matched to a gene: 5. CDR3 size: 14 residues. CDR1 MDHEN and CDR2 SYDVKM come from the germline V gene. DNA of the CDR3: TGTGCCAGCAGCCGAGCGGGGTTCACAGATACGCAGTATTTT. It yields the protein CASSRAGFTDTQYF.

This clonotype occurred many times. The V gene is TRBV7-2, the J gene TRBJ2-7; D may be TRBD1 (10 bases). Germline CDR1 reads SGHTA; CDR2 reads FQGNSA. The CDR3 is made up of 17 amino acids. Between the trimmed V and J ends, which lost 2 bases and 7 bases, there was a span of 24 bases. CDR3 sequence: CASSLRASGTGVGEQYF. The DNA for the CDR3 is TGTGCCAGCAGCTTACGGGCTAGCGGGACAGGGGTAGGGGAGCAGTACTTC. The complete variable domain, with remaining parts taken from reference TRBV7-2 and TRBJ2-7, reads GAGVSQSPSNKVTEKGKDVELRCDPISGHTALYWYRQSLGQGLEFLIYFQGNSAPDKSGLPSDRFSAERTGGSVSTLTIQRTQQEDSAVYLCASSLRASGTGVGEQYFGPGTRLTVT.

The gene calls are TRBV12-3 or TRBV12-4 and TRBJ2-2; D is unclear. There are 14 residues in the CDR3. The germline V and J ends were trimmed by 6 bases and 4 bases, with 12 bases remaining between them. CDR3 protein: CASRTDIPTGELFF. CDR3 nucleotide sequence: TGTGCCAGCAGGACCGACATCCCCACCGGGGAGCTGTTTTTT.